One T cell receptor beta chain is described in this entry. What it binds is unknown. 60 Vbeta and 13 Jbeta primers were used in PCR. Method: immunoSEQ multiplex PCR; TCRdb's copy keeps in-frame clones and lacks some. The sample has about 140,000 clones, just under 80% seen once. The data were taken from a study of cytomegalovirus exposure and HLA in healthy donors. Study results and caveats: Presence/absence analyses treated sequencing depth as roughly uniform across donors. A missense DCLRE1C variant was associated with V- and J-gene trimming of TCR beta chains in a later analysis, and an independent cohort replicated the association. The authors listed over 150 TCR beta chains as cytomegalovirus-associated.

The sequence derives from a man aged 30-40 years in good health. The sequenced material came from PBMCs.

The CDR3 protein is CASSPLGSKETQYF. CDR3 in DNA: TGTGCCAGCTCACCGCTAGGTAGTAAGGAGACCCAGTACTTC. V usage is TRBV18 and J usage is TRBJ2-5, with D unclear. Germline CDR1 KGHSH, CDR2 LQKENI. Trimming cost V 3 bases and J 5 bases, with 13 bases left between them. This CDR3 contains 14 residues. The full variable domain, rest sourced from reference TRBV18 and TRBJ2-5, is NAGVMQNPRHLVRRRGQEARLRCSPMKGHSHVYWYRQLPEEGLKFMVYLQKENIIDESGMPKERFSAEFPKEGPSILRIQQVVRGDSAAYFCASSPLGSKETQYFGPGTRLLVL.